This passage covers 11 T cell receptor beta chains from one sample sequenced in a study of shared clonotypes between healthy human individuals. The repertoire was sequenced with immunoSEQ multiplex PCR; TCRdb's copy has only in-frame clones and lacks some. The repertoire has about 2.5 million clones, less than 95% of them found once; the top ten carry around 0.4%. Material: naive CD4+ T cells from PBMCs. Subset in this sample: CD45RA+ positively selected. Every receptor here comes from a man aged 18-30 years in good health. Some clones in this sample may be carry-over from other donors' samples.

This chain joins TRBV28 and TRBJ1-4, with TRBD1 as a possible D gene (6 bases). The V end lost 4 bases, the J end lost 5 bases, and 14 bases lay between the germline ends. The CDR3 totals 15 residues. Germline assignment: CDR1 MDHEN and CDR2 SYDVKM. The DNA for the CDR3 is TGTGCCAGCAGTTCCCGAGGGGGGTGGAATGAAAAACTGTTTTTT. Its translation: CASSSRGGWNEKLFF.

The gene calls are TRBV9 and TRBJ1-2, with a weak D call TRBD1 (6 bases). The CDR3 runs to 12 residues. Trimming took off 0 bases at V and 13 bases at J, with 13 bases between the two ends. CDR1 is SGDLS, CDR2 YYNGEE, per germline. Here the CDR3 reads CASSVETGGITF. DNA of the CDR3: TGTGCCAGCAGCGTAGAGACAGGCGGAATCACCTTC.

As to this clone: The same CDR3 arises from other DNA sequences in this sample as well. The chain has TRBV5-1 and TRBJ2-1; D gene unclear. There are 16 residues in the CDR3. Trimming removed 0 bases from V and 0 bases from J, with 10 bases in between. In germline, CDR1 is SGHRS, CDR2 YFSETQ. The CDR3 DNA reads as TGCGCCAGCAGCTTGGTTGCGGTAAGCTCCTACAATGAGCAGTTCTTC. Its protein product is CASSLVAVSSYNEQFF.

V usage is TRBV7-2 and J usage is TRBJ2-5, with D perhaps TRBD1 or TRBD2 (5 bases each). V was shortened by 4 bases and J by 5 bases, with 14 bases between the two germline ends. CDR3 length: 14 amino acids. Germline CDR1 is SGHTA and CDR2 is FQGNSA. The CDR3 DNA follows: TGTGCCAGCAGCTACCCCAGGGACGGGGAGACCCAGTACTTC. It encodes CASSYPRDGETQYF.

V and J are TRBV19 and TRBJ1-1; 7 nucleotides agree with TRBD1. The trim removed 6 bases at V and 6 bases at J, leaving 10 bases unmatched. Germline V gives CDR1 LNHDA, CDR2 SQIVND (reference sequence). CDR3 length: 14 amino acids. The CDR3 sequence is CASRQGGLGAEAFF. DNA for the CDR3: TGTGCCAGTAGGCAAGGGGGCTTGGGCGCTGAAGCTTTCTTT.

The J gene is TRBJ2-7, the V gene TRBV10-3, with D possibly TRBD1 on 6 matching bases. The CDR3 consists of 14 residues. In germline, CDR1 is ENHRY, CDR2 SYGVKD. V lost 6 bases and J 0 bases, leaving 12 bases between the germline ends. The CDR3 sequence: CAISPQGSSYEQYF. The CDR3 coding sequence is TGTGCCATCAGCCCTCAGGGGAGCTCCTACGAGCAGTACTTC.

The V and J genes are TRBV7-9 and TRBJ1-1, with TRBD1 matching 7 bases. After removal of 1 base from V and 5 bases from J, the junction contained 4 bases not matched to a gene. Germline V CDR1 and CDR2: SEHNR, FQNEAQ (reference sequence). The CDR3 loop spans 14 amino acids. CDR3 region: CASSLVTGQTEAFF. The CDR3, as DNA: TGTGCCAGCAGCTTAGTGACAGGGCAAACTGAAGCTTTCTTT.

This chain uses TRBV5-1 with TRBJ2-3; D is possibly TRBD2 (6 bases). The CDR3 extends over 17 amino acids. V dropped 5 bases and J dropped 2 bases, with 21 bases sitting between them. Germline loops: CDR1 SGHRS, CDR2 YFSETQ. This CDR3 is CASSYTLGGEDTDTQYF. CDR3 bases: TGCGCCAGCAGTTATACCCTGGGCGGGGAAGACACAGATACGCAGTATTTT.

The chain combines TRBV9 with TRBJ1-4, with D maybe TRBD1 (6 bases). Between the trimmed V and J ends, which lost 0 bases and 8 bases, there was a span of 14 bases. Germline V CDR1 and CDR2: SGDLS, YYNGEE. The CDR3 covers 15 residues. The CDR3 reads CASSVGVGAEEKLFF. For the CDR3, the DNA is TGTGCCAGCAGCGTAGGGGTGGGGGCTGAAGAAAAACTGTTTTTT.

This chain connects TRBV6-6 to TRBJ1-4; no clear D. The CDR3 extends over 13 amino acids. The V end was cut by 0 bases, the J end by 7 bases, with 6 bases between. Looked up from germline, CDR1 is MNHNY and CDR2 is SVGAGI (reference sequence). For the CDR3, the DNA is TGTGCCAGCAGTTACTCACGGATTGAAAAACTGTTTTTT. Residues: CASSYSRIEKLFF.

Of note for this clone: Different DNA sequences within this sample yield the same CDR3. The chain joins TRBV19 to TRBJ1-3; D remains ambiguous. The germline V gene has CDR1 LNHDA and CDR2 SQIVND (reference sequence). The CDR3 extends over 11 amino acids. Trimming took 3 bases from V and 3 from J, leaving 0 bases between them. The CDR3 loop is CASSIGNTIYF. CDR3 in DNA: TGTGCCAGTAGTATTGGAAACACCATATATTTT.